This T cell receptor beta chain stems from a study of T cells in Graves' hyperthyroidism and ophthalmopathy. As concerns this clonotype: Possible read error: a much larger clone is one base away.

Trimming took 5 bases from V and 5 from J; bases not matched to a gene: 15. CDR1 and CDR2 (germline): SEHNR, FQNEAQ (reference sequence). There are 16 residues in the CDR3. The source material, RNA transcripts, was used to amplify TCR beta CDR3 regions. When the TCR CDR3 underwent first-round RT-PCR, the HTBI primer set was used. TCRdb re-analysed the multiplex PCR reads in MiXCR, keeping a single row per CDR3 protein. The table has about 300,000 distinct CDR3 sequences, about 14% seen once; the top ten hold almost 8%. The clonotype originates from a woman aged 25 to 39 with Graves' hyperthyroidism that later progressed to Graves' ophthalmopathy. Source material: blood. The chain employs TRBV7-9 and TRBJ2-7, with 7 positions matching TRBD2. CDR3 in DNA: TGTGCCAGCAGCACCACTAGCGACCTCGGGGTCGACGAGCAGTACTTC. Its translation is CASSTTSDLGVDEQYF.